The clone carrying this T cell receptor (beta chain) was observed at least ten times. What it recognizes is unknown. Extraction of PBMCs used 9 to 10 ml of fresh peripheral blood. The sample is drawn from a study of T cells in Graves' hyperthyroidism and ophthalmopathy. Study-level findings and limits: Most thyroid clonotypes with frequency above 0.001 were detected in blood.

Authors of the study amplified TCR beta CDR3 regions from RNA transcripts. The HTBI primer set was used in a first-round RT-PCR of the TCR CDR3. Each CDR3 protein gets one entry after TCRdb re-called the multiplex PCR reads with MiXCR. The data hold 540,000 or so distinct CDR3 sequences, with more than 15% observed a single time. After removal of 0 bases from V and 1 base from J, the junction contained 11 bases not matched to a gene. Germline CDR1 DFQATT, CDR2 SNEGSKA (reference sequence). The CDR3 runs 19 residues. The TCR sequence derives from a woman aged 30 to 39 with Graves' hyperthyroidism. This chain joins TRBV20-1 and TRBJ2-7; the match to TRBD2 covers 14 bases. Sequencing was carried out using blood. The CDR3 nucleotides read TGCAGTGCTAGAGACACCGGGACTAGCGGGAGTTCTGATTCCTACGAGCAGTACTTC. It codes for CSARDTGTSGSSDSYEQYF.